This TCR beta chain was identified in a study of cytomegalovirus exposure and HLA in healthy donors. Study outcomes and limitations: The study found most TCR sequences rare, yet found some public TCRs in many donors. Researchers reportedly found TCR beta sequences accurately predicted most subjects' HLA-A and HLA-B alleles.

Deletions cut 0 bases from V and 2 bases from J, with 8 bases between. Germline lookup yields CDR1 ENHRY and CDR2 SYGVKD. The CDR3 spans 14 residues. This clone is a singleton in its sample. Its antigen is currently unknown. The primer mix had 60 Vbeta and 13 Jbeta primers. The table came from immunoSEQ multiplex PCR; TCRdb's copy has only in-frame clones and leaves some out. The sample has 160,000 or so clones, about three quarters seen once; the top ten hold around 1.5%. The sample consisted of PBMCs. The TCR was taken from a woman under 40 in good health and CMV-seronegative. The J gene is TRBJ2-7, the V gene TRBV10-3, with D unresolved. This CDR3 is CAISESTRTYEQYF. DNA of the CDR3: TGTGCCATCAGTGAGTCGACCAGGACCTACGAGCAGTACTTC.